This TCR beta chain was retrieved from a study of T-cell memory formation after mild COVID-19. Study-wide points: Clones that contracted from day 15 to 85 were balanced CD4/CD8, while later expanders leaned CD4+.

Using constant-segment primers, 5'RACE produced TCR alpha and TCR beta cDNA libraries carrying sample barcodes and UMIs. Each CDR3 protein is one row after TCRdb ran MiXCR on the 5' RACE reads. The sample consists of some 120,000 distinct CDR3 sequences, about 6% of them appearing once. Germline loops: CDR1 MNHEY, CDR2 SVGAGI. The CDR3 length is 15 residues. Note on this clonotype: No antigen is known for it. This may stem from a read error, because a much larger clone lies one nucleotide away.

The V and J genes are TRBV6-5 and TRBJ1-1, with D possibly TRBD1 on 6 matching bases. This clonotype was obtained from an adult woman who had mild COVID-19 (a few samples of this study predate the infection). Cell type and time point are not known. Sequencing input: PBMCs or a T cell subset sorted from them (not recorded which). The CDR3 nucleotides are TGTGCCAGCAGGCGAACAGGGCTGGGGAACACTGAAGCTTTATTT. Translated: CASRRTGLGNTEALF.